A selection of T cell receptor beta chains follows, all from one sample in a study of shared clonotypes between healthy human individuals. Data came from immunoSEQ multiplex PCR; TCRdb stores just in-frame clones and leaves some out. The sample shows 450,000 to 500,000 clones, about 79% of them seen only once. Sequenced: PBMCs. The receptor set was obtained from a woman aged 40 to 50 in good health. Some clones in this sample may be carry-over from other donors' samples. Each CDR3 is given with its conserved first and last residue. The D gene is left open where the match is weak. Not every row has a clone size; where given, it reads once, few, many or a size class.

V	J	size	D	DNA	CDR3
TRBV6-5	TRBJ1-4	.	.	TGTGCCAGCAGCGGGAAAATCCCACGGGGGGAACTGTTTTTT	CASSGKIPRGELFF
TRBV7-9	TRBJ1-5	.	TRBD1	TGTGCCAGCAGTAGACCCGGGACAGGCAATCAGCCCCAGCATTTT	CASSRPGTGNQPQHF
TRBV27	TRBJ2-5	.	TRBD2	TGTGCCAGCAGTCCCTCCGGACTAGCGCGCCAAGAGACCCAGTACTTC	CASSPSGLARQETQYF
TRBV28	TRBJ1-1	.	TRBD1	TGTGCCAGCAGGGAGACAGGGGGCAACACTGAAGCTTTCTTT	CASRETGGNTEAFF
TRBV13	TRBJ1-4	.	.	TGTGCCAGCAGCTTAGGACATCTGAATGAAAAACTGTTTTTT	CASSLGHLNEKLFF
TRBV27	TRBJ1-5	.	TRBD1	TGTGCCAGCAGTTTATTACGGGCAGGGGGCGGCAATCAGCCCCAGCATTTT	CASSLLRAGGGNQPQHF
TRBV6-5	TRBJ1-2	few	TRBD1	TGTGCCAGCAGCCGGGACAGGGGATACGACTACACCTTC	CASSRDRGYDYTF
TRBV9	TRBJ2-2	.	TRBD2	TGTGCCAGCAGCGTAGCGAGCGGGAGGCCCACCGGGGAGCTGTTTTTT	CASSVASGRPTGELFF
TRBV7-9	TRBJ1-2	.	.	TGTGCCAGCAGCTTAGCGACGCAGGGTAATGGCTACACCTTC	CASSLATQGNGYTF
TRBV19	TRBJ2-7	.	TRBD2	TGTGCCAGTAGTATCCGCGCTAGCGGGGGTTGGAACGAGCAGTACTTC	CASSIRASGGWNEQYF
TRBV29-1	TRBJ2-1	.	TRBD2	TGCAGCGTTCGCCGAACTAGCGGGATGGGTGAGCAGTTCTTC	CSVRRTSGMGEQFF
TRBV11-2	TRBJ2-3	few	.	TGTGCCAGCAGCTTAGATGAGTGGAGCAGAGATACGCAGTATTTT	CASSLDEWSRDTQYF
TRBV5-6	TRBJ2-7	.	TRBD2	TGTGCCAGCAGCTCGGGACTAGCGGGAGTTATGTCCTACGAGCAGTACTTC	CASSSGLAGVMSYEQYF
TRBV29-1	TRBJ1-1	.	.	TGCAGCGTTGAACCGCAGGGGATGAACACTGAAGCTTTCTTT	CSVEPQGMNTEAFF
TRBV30	TRBJ1-2	.	.	TGTGCCTGGAGTGTACTGTCGGGGGCGGGTGGCTACACCTTC	CAWSVLSGAGGYTF
TRBV7-6	TRBJ2-3	.	.	TGTGCCAGCAGCAGGGACCCGTCTGATACGCAGTATTTT	CASSRDPSDTQYF
TRBV5-4	TRBJ2-2	.	.	TGTGCCAGCAGCTTTTCCGGGAACACCGGGGAGCTGTTTTTT	CASSFSGNTGELFF
TRBV27	TRBJ2-3	.	TRBD2	TGTGCCAGCAGTTTCAGCGGGAGGCCAGATACGCAGTATTTT	CASSFSGRPDTQYF
TRBV27	TRBJ1-5	.	.	TGTGCCAGCAGTCCTCGTGGGCAGGTATTCAATCAGCCCCAGCATTTT	CASSPRGQVFNQPQHF
TRBV5-6	TRBJ1-2	.	.	TGTGCCAGCAGCTTGGTGGGGGGGGCGAGCTATGGCTACACCTTC	CASSLVGGASYGYTF
TRBV10-1	TRBJ2-5	.	TRBD2	TGCGCCAGCAGCACTCAGACTAGCGGGATGGCCCAAGAGACCCAGTACTTC	CASSTQTSGMAQETQYF
TRBV5-4	TRBJ2-7	.	.	TGTGCCAGCAGCTTGGCCAAGAGCTCCTACGAGCAGTACTTC	CASSLAKSSYEQYF
TRBV2	TRBJ2-7	few	.	TGTGCCAGCACGCGTGGAAACGAGCAGTACTTC	CASTRGNEQYF
TRBV2	TRBJ2-1	.	.	TGTGCCAGCAGTGAACTCCTAGCCGATACCTACAATGAGCAGTTCTTC	CASSELLADTYNEQFF
TRBV2	TRBJ2-7	.	TRBD1	TGTGCCAGCAGCGGCCGACAGGGGGGTATCGGCGAGCAGTACTTC	CASSGRQGGIGEQYF
TRBV18	TRBJ1-5	.	.	TGTGCCAGCTCACCCGGCCGGCAGGGCCTAAATCAGCCCCAGCATTTT	CASSPGRQGLNQPQHF
TRBV5-1	TRBJ2-7	.	TRBD2	TGCGCCAGCAGCTCTCAAGCGGGAGGGCCCCACGAGCAGTACTTC	CASSSQAGGPHEQYF
TRBV10-2	TRBJ1-2	.	.	TGCGCCAGCAGTGAACGGGGAGTCCACTATGGCTACACCTTC	CASSERGVHYGYTF
TRBV11-3	TRBJ1-1	.	.	TGTGCCAGCAGCTTACACGGAATGAACACTGAAGCTTTCTTT	CASSLHGMNTEAFF
TRBV30	TRBJ1-1	.	TRBD1	TGTGCCTGGAGTGCTAACGTGGACAGGGCTACTGAAGCTTTCTTT	CAWSANVDRATEAFF
TRBV5-4	TRBJ2-7	.	.	TGTGCCAGCAGTTTGCCGGGACCCAAATACGAGCAGTACTTC	CASSLPGPKYEQYF
TRBV28	TRBJ2-3	once	.	TGTGCCAGCACTCATGCCCCCACAGATACGCAGTATTTT	CASTHAPTDTQYF
TRBV19	TRBJ1-1	.	.	TGTGCCAGTAGTTCCACGGGACGGTGGATGAACACTGAAGCTTTCTTT	CASSSTGRWMNTEAFF
TRBV27	TRBJ2-7	.	.	TGTGCCAGCAGTGGGGGCGCCGGCTACGAGCAGTACTTC	CASSGGAGYEQYF
TRBV29-1	TRBJ2-1	.	TRBD2	TGCAGCGTTGAAGCATGGCTAGCGGGAGTTGTGAATGAGCAGTTCTTC	CSVEAWLAGVVNEQFF
TRBV7-2	TRBJ2-3	.	.	TGTGCCAGCAGCCCGGGACTCTCAACAGATACGCAGTATTTT	CASSPGLSTDTQYF
TRBV28	TRBJ2-7	.	.	TGTGCCAGCAGTTTAGGGTCGGGTACAGGCTACGAGCAGTACTTC	CASSLGSGTGYEQYF
TRBV28	TRBJ1-1	.	TRBD1	TGTGCCAGCAGACCCGGGACAGAGAACACTGAAGCTTTCTTT	CASRPGTENTEAFF
TRBV2	TRBJ2-7	.	.	TGTGCCAGCAGTGAGTCTCTACCCTACGAGCAGTACTTC	CASSESLPYEQYF
TRBV19	TRBJ2-5	.	TRBD1	TGTGCCAGCAGACAGGGGGGAAACCAAGAGACCCAGTACTTC	CASRQGGNQETQYF
TRBV29-1	TRBJ2-7	few	.	TGCAGCGTTGAAGAAGAGACCTACGAGCAGTACTTC	CSVEEETYEQYF
TRBV6-1	TRBJ1-5	.	TRBD1	TGTGCCAGCAGTGCGATATCCGGACAGGGAAATCAGCCCCAGCATTTT	CASSAISGQGNQPQHF
TRBV18	TRBJ1-4	.	.	TGTGCCAGCTCCCCAAGTGGCGGTAATGAAAAACTGTTTTTT	CASSPSGGNEKLFF
TRBV5-1	TRBJ2-7	.	.	TGCGCCAGCAGCTTCGGGAGTTCGGGCGTCTACGAGCAGTACTTC	CASSFGSSGVYEQYF
TRBV7-9	TRBJ2-1	.	.	TGTGCCAGCAGCCGATCACGTGGGGGGTCCTACAATGAGCAGTTCTTC	CASSRSRGGSYNEQFF
TRBV6-5	TRBJ1-1	.	.	TGTGCCAGCAGCAACAGCGCTGAAGCTTTCTTT	CASSNSAEAFF
TRBV7-8	TRBJ1-5	.	.	TGTGCCAGCAGCTTAGATGGGGGCGGGAATCAGCCCCAGCATTTT	CASSLDGGGNQPQHF
TRBV9	TRBJ2-7	.	TRBD2	TGTGCCAGCAGCGTAGCCCCTAGCGGGCCCTACGAGCAGTACTTC	CASSVAPSGPYEQYF
TRBV25-1	TRBJ2-3	.	.	TGTGCCAGCAGTGATCTAGATACGCAGTATTTT	CASSDLDTQYF
TRBV7-2	TRBJ1-5	once	TRBD1	TGTGCCAGCAGTTGGACAGGAAATAGCAATCAGCCCCAGCATTTT	CASSWTGNSNQPQHF